The rows below give T cell receptor beta chains drawn from one sample of a study of T cell repertoires in cytomegalovirus infection. Via MiXCR, TCRdb re-called the reads, giving one row per CDR3 protein. The sample records 40,000 to 55,000 distinct CDR3 sequences, about a fifth being singletons. The antigens of these receptors remain unknown. The specimen comprised CD8+ T cells from cultured PBMCs, sampled from culture after CMV antigen stimulation. The receptors here all came from a human donor in good health (CMV status not recorded). Some clones in this sample may be carry-over from other donors' samples. The CDR3 runs from the conserved cysteine through the conserved F or W. A D gene is named only where the DNA matches it firmly. Size is omitted from some rows. Given values are once, few, many or a class for expanded clones.

clone_size	v_call	d_call	j_call	cdr3_nt	cdr3_aa
few	TRBV11-3	TRBD1	TRBJ2-7	TGTGCCAGCAGCTTAGGACAGGGGAAGGAGCAGTACTTC	CASSLGQGKEQYF
few	TRBV7-3	TRBD2	TRBJ2-1	TGTGCCAGCAGCTTATCCTGGGTCCGGGAGGGAAACCCGAGCTCCTACAATGAGCAGTTCTTC	CASSLSWVREGNPSSYNEQFF
many	TRBV9	NA	TRBJ2-5	TGTGCCAGCAGCGTAGACGGCAGGGCCCAAGAGACCCAGTACTTC	CASSVDGRAQETQYF
few	TRBV27	NA	TRBJ1-1	TGTGCCAGCAGTCCCAGAGTAGGCACTGAAGCTTTCTTT	CASSPRVGTEAFF
few	TRBV6-1	NA	TRBJ1-1	TGTGCCAGCAGTGATTTCAGGGACTACACTGAAGCTTTCTTT	CASSDFRDYTEAFF
NA	TRBV6-2/TRBV6-3	NA	TRBJ2-7	TGTGCCAGCAGTTACCCGGGACGAGACTACGAGCAGTACTTC	CASSYPGRDYEQYF
NA	TRBV7-2	TRBD2	TRBJ2-7	TGTGCCAGCAGCTTAACAGCGGGAGGCCACGAGCAGTACTTC	CASSLTAGGHEQYF
few	TRBV19	TRBD1	TRBJ1-1	TGTGCCAGTAGTCCGACAGGGCCTTTTGAAGCTTTCTTT	CASSPTGPFEAFF
many	TRBV7-6	NA	TRBJ2-1	TGTGCCAGCAGCTTAAGGGCCCCCGGGGCCACCTACAATGAGCAGTTCTTC	CASSLRAPGATYNEQFF
few	TRBV9	TRBD2	TRBJ2-1	TGTGCCAGCAGCGTAGGCGGGGGCTCCTACAATGAGCAGTTCTTC	CASSVGGGSYNEQFF
NA	TRBV6-1	TRBD1	TRBJ2-7	TGTGCCAGCATTTGGACAGGTACCGGCGAGCAGTACTTC	CASIWTGTGEQYF
few	TRBV6-2/TRBV6-3	NA	TRBJ2-5	TGTGCCAGCAGTTCTAGCAACCAAGAGACCCAGTACTTC	CASSSSNQETQYF
NA	TRBV7-2	TRBD2	TRBJ2-5	TGTGCCAGCAGCCGGACTAGCGGGGCCCAAGAGACCCAGTACTTC	CASSRTSGAQETQYF
NA	TRBV7-3	NA	TRBJ2-7	TGTGCCAGCGCCCTATCGGAGGGGGGGCGGTCCTACGAGCAGTACTTC	CASALSEGGRSYEQYF
few	TRBV7-2	TRBD1	TRBJ1-4	TGTGCCAGCAGCGCCAGGGACAGGGGCTGGAGTGAAAAACTGTTTTTT	CASSARDRGWSEKLFF
NA	TRBV12-3/TRBV12-4	TRBD2	TRBJ2-3	TGTGCCAGCAGTCCACGGACTAGCGGGGGCTTGAGCACAGATACGCAGTATTTT	CASSPRTSGGLSTDTQYF
few	TRBV10-3	TRBD1	TRBJ2-6	TGTGCCATCAGTCTCGCACCGGGACAGCAATCTGGGGCCAACGTCCTGACTTTC	CAISLAPGQQSGANVLTF
NA	TRBV7-8	TRBD1	TRBJ1-1	TGTGCCAGCAGCCGGGGACAGGGGTTGTTCACTGAAGCTTTCTTT	CASSRGQGLFTEAFF
many	TRBV7-9	NA	TRBJ1-2	TGTGCCAGCAGCATCGGACAGCGCGTATTTTCCGATGGCTACACCTTC	CASSIGQRVFSDGYTF
few	TRBV7-8	NA	TRBJ1-4	TGTGCCAGCAGCTTTGCCCCATCAACTAATGAAAAACTGTTTTTT	CASSFAPSTNEKLFF
few	TRBV7-9	NA	TRBJ2-7	TGTGCCAGCAGCCCCGGTGGTGGGGGGCGCCACGAGCAGTACTTC	CASSPGGGGRHEQYF
NA	TRBV5-4	TRBD2	TRBJ2-7	TGTGCCAGCAGCTGGGGGGGGGACTACGAGCAGTACTTC	CASSWGGDYEQYF
few	TRBV6-1	TRBD1	TRBJ1-6	TGTGCCAGCAGTGAACCCTTCTGGACAGGGCGGAGAAAAAATTCACCCCTCCACTTT	CASSEPFWTGRRKNSPLHF
NA	TRBV7-2	TRBD2	TRBJ2-1	TGTGCCAGCAGCTCTCTAGCGGGGGGCGCCTACAATGAGCAGTTCTTC	CASSSLAGGAYNEQFF
NA	TRBV7-9	TRBD1	TRBJ1-2	TGTGCCAGCAGCTCCCAGGGGGCGTCCGTATATAGCTATGGCTACACCTTC	CASSSQGASVYSYGYTF
NA	TRBV7-2	NA	TRBJ2-5	TGTGCCAGCAGGGGGGGTGACACGTTAGAGACCCAGTACTTC	CASRGGDTLETQYF
few	TRBV12-3/TRBV12-4	NA	TRBJ1-2	TGTGCCACCTCCCGGGGTAACTATGGCTACACCTTC	CATSRGNYGYTF
NA	TRBV28	TRBD1	TRBJ2-7	TGTGCCAGCAGTTTATCCCGCCCGGGACAGGCATCCTACGAGCAGTACTTC	CASSLSRPGQASYEQYF
NA	TRBV11-1	NA	TRBJ2-1	TGTGCCAGCAGCCAAACCCAGGACGGCAATGAGCAGTTCTTC	CASSQTQDGNEQFF
NA	TRBV7-8	NA	TRBJ2-3	TGTGCCAGCAGCCCGTCTTTTGAGTACACAGATACGCAGTATTTT	CASSPSFEYTDTQYF
NA	TRBV4-1	NA	TRBJ2-6	TGCGCCAGCAGCCAAGGAGGCCGGCCGTCTGGGGCCAACGTCCTGACTTTC	CASSQGGRPSGANVLTF
few	TRBV12-3/TRBV12-4	NA	TRBJ1-1	TGTGCCAGCAGCCCCCAAGGGAACACTGAAGCTTTCTTT	CASSPQGNTEAFF
few	TRBV14	TRBD1	TRBJ1-1	TGTGCCAGCAGCTGGACAGGAAACACTGAAGCTTTCTTT	CASSWTGNTEAFF
NA	TRBV12-3/TRBV12-4	TRBD2	TRBJ2-1	TGTGCCAGCAGTGAAAGGGCTAGCGGGTGGTACAATGAGCAGTTCTTC	CASSERASGWYNEQFF
NA	TRBV19	TRBD1	TRBJ2-1	TGTGCCAGTAGTCCAAGGGACAGGGAGAATGAGCAGTTCTTC	CASSPRDRENEQFF
few	TRBV2	NA	TRBJ1-5	TGTGCCAGCTACCGGGACATCAATCAGCCCCAGCATTTT	CASYRDINQPQHF
NA	TRBV7-8	TRBD1	TRBJ2-7	TGTGCCAGCAGTTATCGACAGGGGGCTTTATACGAGCAGTACTTC	CASSYRQGALYEQYF
NA	TRBV7-9	TRBD1	TRBJ1-5	TGTGCCAGCAGCCCCGGGACAGGGAGTCAGCCCCAGCATTTT	CASSPGTGSQPQHF
once	TRBV19	NA	TRBJ1-5	TGTGCCAGTACCTTGGGGGCAGGGAGAGGCAATCAGCCCCAGCATTTT	CASTLGAGRGNQPQHF
few	TRBV19	NA	TRBJ2-1	TGTGCCAGTACTGCTAGCGCGAGCTCCTACAATGAGCAGTTCTTC	CASTASASSYNEQFF
few	TRBV12-5	NA	TRBJ1-2	TGTGCTAGTGGCTATTCATCAGTAGTTTACACCTTC	CASGYSSVVYTF
few	TRBV7-2	NA	TRBJ2-1	TGTGCCAGCAGCTTAGCGCGAGCGGCGAGCTCCTACAATGAGCAGTTCTTC	CASSLARAASSYNEQFF
NA	TRBV7-8	TRBD2	TRBJ2-5	TGTGCCAGCAGCCGGAGACTAGCGGAAGAAGAGACCCAGTACTTC	CASSRRLAEEETQYF